This T cell receptor beta chain was sequenced for a study of blood T cells in healthy people across ages. The study's findings and limits: Versus aged donors, long-lived donors had higher diversity and more naive CD4+ cells.

Of note for this clonotype: Its target is unknown.

The use of a sample-barcoded 5' primer and a J-beta primer mix characterized a second PCR of about 6 to 12 cycles. Using its own MiXCR run on the 5' RACE reads, TCRdb lists one record per CDR3 protein. The sample comprises fewer than 2,000,000 distinct CDR3 sequences, about two fifths of which are singletons, and more than 20% rests with the top ten. The germline V and J ends were trimmed by 3 bases and 6 bases, with 15 bases remaining between them. The CDR3 runs 14 residues. Germline CDR1 and CDR2: SQVTM and ANQGSEA. The sample comprised blood. V is TRBV29-1 and J is TRBJ2-1; D is ambiguous. The receptor was derived from a human donor in good health. CDR3 DNA sequence: TGCAGCGTTGACTCAGATGTTTTGGGCAATGAGCAGTTCTTC. Residues: CSVDSDVLGNEQFF.